What follows is one TCR beta chain and its context. What it binds is not known. Blood sampling was done at baseline, cycle 4 day 1, and cycle 7 day 1. CDR3 size: 15 residues. Trimming cost V 6 bases and J 1 base; bases outside gene matches: 5. CDR1 and CDR2 from the germline V gene are SGHRS and YFSETQ. The data stem from a study of OX40 agonist ivuxolimab in advanced cancers. Sequencing was performed with immunoSEQ multiplex PCR; in TCRdb, only in-frame clones are kept and a portion is missing. The table shows about 63,000 clones, with approximately 91% occurring only once. Findings and limits, study-wide: Low normalized T-cell clonal expansion was also seen in some nonresponders.

The sequence came from an adult with an advanced solid tumor such as melanoma, head and neck, liver or kidney cancer. The sample was CD4+ or CD8+ T cells sorted from blood, taken in a trial of the OX40 agonist ivuxolimab. This sequence joins TRBV5-1 and TRBJ1-1, with 11 positions matching TRBD1. CDR3 region: CASTGQGAGNTEAFF. CDR3 DNA sequence: TGCGCCAGCACCGGACAGGGGGCAGGGAACACTGAAGCTTTCTTT.